The 18 T cell receptor beta chains below come from one sample, sequenced in a study of cytomegalovirus exposure and HLA in healthy donors. Produced via immunoSEQ multiplex PCR; TCRdb's table is partial and in-frame only. The table has roughly 300,000 clones, 86% seen once. The sequenced material came from PBMCs. These receptors were obtained from a woman aged 18-30 years in good health and CMV-seronegative.

V and J are TRBV9 and TRBJ1-1; D possibly corresponds to TRBD1 (5 bases). V was pared by 1 base and J by 5 bases, with 9 bases between. This CDR3 comprises 13 residues. Germline CDR1 reads SGDLS; CDR2 reads YYNGEE. The CDR3: CASSVPGNTEAFF. CDR3 sequence (DNA): TGTGCCAGCAGCGTACCAGGGAATACTGAAGCTTTCTTT. The full variable domain, with the rest looked up from reference TRBV9 and TRBJ1-1, is DSGVTQTPKHLITATGQRVTLRCSPRSGDLSVYWYQQSLDQGLQFLIQYYNGEERAKGNILERFSAQQFPDLHSELNLSSLELGDSALYFCASSVPGNTEAFFGQGTRLTVV.

In the case of this clone: With a much larger clone just one base away, this may be a read error. The V call is TRBV7-8, the J call TRBJ2-7, with 10 bases aligning to TRBD1. The CDR3 is made up of 14 amino acids. Trimming cost V 5 bases and J 2 bases; bases outside gene matches: 3. Germline loops: CDR1 SGHVS, CDR2 FQNEAQ. The CDR3 nucleotides read TGTGCCAGCAGCCCGGGACAGGGGACCTACGAGCAGTACTTC. As protein: CASSPGQGTYEQYF.

The chain links TRBV5-4 to TRBJ2-7; 9 nucleotides align to TRBD2. V gave up 0 bases and J gave up 3 bases; unmatched junction bases: 4. CDR1 and CDR2 (germline): SGHNT, YYREEE (reference sequence). This CDR3 has 15 amino acids. The CDR3 coding sequence is TGTGCCAGCAGCTTGGGACTAGCGGCCCACTACGAGCAGTACTTC. Amino acids: CASSLGLAAHYEQYF. Full variable domain (rest looked up from reference TRBV5-4 and TRBJ2-7): ETGVTQSPTHLIKTRGQQVTLRCSSQSGHNTVSWYQQALGQGPQFIFQYYREEENGRGNFPPRFSGLQFPNYSSELNVNALELDDSALYLCASSLGLAAHYEQYFGPGTRLTVT.

The chain carries TRBV10-3 and TRBJ2-1, with 8 nucleotides matching TRBD2. V trimming: 3 bases; J trimming: 15 bases; junction bases outside the gene matches: 7. The CDR3 totals 12 residues. CDR1 and CDR2 from the germline V gene are ENHRY and SYGVKD. The CDR3 reads CAISEGTRRWFF. The CDR3 DNA sequence: TGTGCCATCAGTGAAGGGACTAGACGATGGTTCTTC.

This clone was seen a few times. This CDR3 is CASSQGLYGYTF. The CDR3 bases are TGCGCCAGCAGCCAGGGACTCTATGGCTACACCTTC. The J gene is TRBJ1-2, the V gene TRBV5-1; D might be TRBD1 (5 bases). Germline V gives CDR1 SGHRS, CDR2 YFSETQ. The ends were cut back, 4 bases at V and 4 bases at J, with 8 bases in the middle. This CDR3 has 12 amino acids.

Only one count was recorded for this clone. The gene calls are TRBV6-1 and TRBJ2-7, with D perhaps TRBD2 (6 bases). CDR1 MNHNS and CDR2 SASEGT come from the germline V gene. CDR3 length equals 15 residues. Trimming left V 6 bases short and J 5 bases short, with 20 bases between. For the CDR3, the DNA is TGTGCCAGCAGGGAGGGGTCCTTCCGGCTTGACGAGCAGTACTTC. Translating gives CASREGSFRLDEQYF.

V is TRBV1 and J is TRBJ1-5. TRBV1 is flagged as a pseudogene. This CDR3 contains 15 residues. CDR3 nucleotides: TGCACCAGCAGCCAAGTTGGTCAGAGGAATCAGCCCCAGCATTTT. Amino acid sequence: CTSSQVGQRNQPQHF.

This clone has just one count. V and J are TRBV29-1 and TRBJ2-1; 10 bases map to TRBD1. Germline values: CDR1 SQVTM, CDR2 ANQGSEA. J was trimmed by 11 bases and V by 3 bases; bases with no gene match: 13. This CDR3 has 15 amino acids. CDR3 residues: CSVDWTGTGEEKQFF. The CDR3 nucleotides are TGCAGCGTTGACTGGACCGGGACAGGGGAAGAGAAGCAGTTCTTC.

This clone was seen once. The chain joins TRBV6-1 to TRBJ2-2, with TRBD1 identical over 7 bases. With 2 bases clipped from V and 8 bases from J, the junction kept 5 bases outside the gene matches. Germline assignment: CDR1 MNHNS and CDR2 SASEGT. The CDR3 extends over 14 amino acids. CDR3 sequence reads: CASSEKGGGGELFF. CDR3 coding DNA: TGTGCCAGCAGTGAAAAAGGGGGCGGGGGGGAGCTGTTTTTT.

This sequence joins TRBV30 and TRBJ2-7, with D maybe TRBD2 (6 bases). The CDR3 contains 13 residues. Trimming cost V 7 bases and J 10 bases, with 23 bases left between them. The germline V gene has CDR1 GTSNPN and CDR2 SVGIG (reference sequence). In DNA form, the CDR3 reads TGTGCCTTCGCGGGGCTCCGTGTGAGGCGACAGTACTTC. It codes for CAFAGLRVRRQYF.

The J gene is TRBJ2-2, the V gene TRBV5-4, with TRBD2 identical over 11 bases. J was trimmed by 0 bases and V by 5 bases; bases with no gene match: 3. The germline V gene encodes CDR1 SGHNT and CDR2 YYREEE (reference sequence). This CDR3 contains 16 residues. The CDR3 sequence: CASRQLAGANTGELFF. DNA of the CDR3: TGTGCCAGCAGACAACTAGCGGGGGCGAACACCGGGGAGCTGTTTTTT.

The chain employs TRBV7-6 and TRBJ2-1, with TRBD2 as a possible D gene (6 bases). The CDR3 runs to 15 residues. V shed 3 bases and J shed 4 bases, with 13 bases lying between them. Germline CDR1 and CDR2: SGHVS and FNYEAQ. In nucleotides, the CDR3 is TGTGCCAGCAGCTTGGGAGCGGGTGGTTACAATGAGCAGTTCTTC. Its protein is CASSLGAGGYNEQFF.

The chain links TRBV11-2 to TRBJ2-7; TRBD2 might be the D (5 bases). The CDR3 runs to 15 residues. Germline-derived CDR1 and CDR2 are SGHAT and FQNNGV. V was cut by 4 bases and J by 9 bases, with 22 bases left in between. CDR3 nucleotides: TGTGCCAGCAGCTCAAGATCGGCATTGAGGAGCGGGCAGTACTTC. As protein: CASSSRSALRSGQYF.

The chain has TRBV9 and TRBJ2-3; D is possibly TRBD2 (6 bases). V dropped 3 bases and J dropped 9 bases, with 17 bases sitting between them. Germline values: CDR1 SGDLS, CDR2 YYNGEE. This CDR3 has 14 residues. The CDR3 reads CASSAVGGIGTQYF. CDR3 bases: TGTGCCAGCAGCGCCGTCGGAGGGATCGGGACGCAGTATTTT. Filled out from reference TRBV9 and TRBJ2-3, the complete variable domain reads DSGVTQTPKHLITATGQRVTLRCSPRSGDLSVYWYQQSLDQGLQFLIQYYNGEERAKGNILERFSAQQFPDLHSELNLSSLELGDSALYFCASSAVGGIGTQYFGPGTRLTVL.

The chain couples TRBV5-4 to TRBJ2-5; 7 nucleotides align to TRBD2. Germline V gene sequence: CDR1 SGHNT, CDR2 YYREEE (reference sequence). V lost 1 base, J lost 2 bases, and 5 bases stayed unmatched. The CDR3 runs 15 residues. In nucleotides, the CDR3 is TGTGCCAGCAGCTTGTATGGGGGGGGGCAAGAGACCCAGTACTTC. It yields the protein CASSLYGGGQETQYF.

This sequence joins TRBV27 and TRBJ1-2; D ambiguous. Looked up from germline, CDR1 is MNHEY and CDR2 is SMNVEV (reference sequence). V lost 0 bases to trimming and J lost 8 bases, with 19 bases between them. This CDR3 spans 16 amino acids. The CDR3 DNA sequence: TGTGCCAGCAGTTTATCATTATCGACGACCCGCGGCGGCTACACCTTC. It translates to CASSLSLSTTRGGYTF.

The chain has TRBV2 and TRBJ2-1, with 7 bases lining up with TRBD2. After removal of 10 bases from V and 1 base from J, the junction contained 10 bases not matched to a gene. CDR3 length: 15 residues. Germline-derived CDR1 and CDR2 are SNHLY and FYNNEI. DNA for the CDR3: TGTGCCACCCCGGGGGGTTTGGATTCCTACAATGAGCAGTTCTTC. Translating gives CATPGGLDSYNEQFF.

J is TRBJ2-7 and V is TRBV2, with D perhaps matching TRBD1 (5 bases). CDR1 is SNHLY, CDR2 FYNNEI, per germline. The CDR3 sequence is 11 residues long. Trimming pared 1 base from V and 8 bases from J, leaving 6 bases between. The CDR3 DNA reads as TGTGCCAGCAGTGAAGGACAGCAGCAGTACTTC. It translates to CASSEGQQQYF.